This T cell receptor beta chain was obtained from a study of blood T cell repertoires in COVID-19. In the study's own analysis: Amplification of reference gene primers provided the estimated nucleated cell counts. Using immunoSEQ multiplex PCR, the repertoire was profiled, and TCRdb retains in-frame clones only, with some absent. V and J calls and clone size follow that table, whereas D and trimming were derived from the DNA. The sample includes roughly 130,000 clones, about 85% of them seen just once. Per the germline V gene, CDR1 is LNHDA and CDR2 is SQIVND (reference sequence). After removal of 3 bases from V and 1 base from J, the junction contained 4 bases not matched to a gene. This CDR3 spans 15 amino acids.

V and J are TRBV19 and TRBJ2-3; 7 nucleotides match TRBD2. What was sequenced was peripheral blood. This sequence was found in a man aged 65-85 years with acute or convalescent COVID-19. The CDR3 DNA follows: TGTGCCAGTAGTATTCTCCTAGCGGGCACAGATACGCAGTATTTT. This translates into CASSILLAGTDTQYF.